The subject of this entry is one TCR beta chain. The clone's antigen remains unknown. No base-level quality is on record; no much larger clone is a single base apart. Libraries came from the immunoSEQ multiplex PCR assay. Not all clones reach the TCRdb copy of this immuneACCESS table, which keeps in-frame sequences only. Checked studies attribute under half of the gap to unresolved V genes and leave the rest unexplained. The sample table records about 85,000 clones; approximately 93% of these occur just once. The ten largest make up approximately 2.5% of the sample. The junction shows trimming of 3 bases on V and 3 bases on J, and the gene matches do not reach 3 bases of it. The CDR3, cysteine through phenylalanine, is 14 amino acids long. Only the CDR3 portion is preserved as DNA: 42 bases, with reading frame beginning at the first base. CDR1 SGHNT and CDR2 YYREEE were looked up in the germline V gene (reference sequence).

This record belongs to a study of T cell changes during pregnancy in multiple sclerosis (dated by TCRdb to the late 2010s). About the investigation overall: The study examined how the T cell repertoire changed over the course of pregnancy in women with multiple sclerosis.

The input for sequencing was peripheral blood, taken in the first trimester of pregnancy. This clonotype originated in a female donor with multiple sclerosis, enrolled in a pregnancy study. The rearrangement joined TRBV5-4 to TRBJ2-3; a stretch of 8 junction bases matches TRBD2. The sequence in DNA is TGTGCCAGCAGCTCCCGGGGGGGGACAGATACGCAGTATTTT. Translated, this gives CASSSRGGTDTQYF.